This T cell receptor (beta chain) is drawn from a study of CD8 T cells in Susac syndrome. The RNA input was 0.5 to 1 ug, and it was reverse transcribed with random hexamers. Using its own MiXCR run on the immunoSEQ multiplex PCR reads, TCRdb lists one record per CDR3 protein. Of 130,000 to 150,000 distinct CDR3 sequences listed, roughly 94% are singletons. This clonotype was seen only once. Its target is not known. Study-level points and caveats: It was acknowledged in the study that the number of individuals who were included in its TCR sequencing and HLA analysis was relatively small.

Healthy donors matched for age and sex were used as controls. The length of the CDR3 is 17 residues. Trimming cost V 1 base and J 6 bases; bases outside gene matches: 13. Germline CDR1 SGHRS, CDR2 YFSETQ. This clonotype originated in a human donor in good health. The chain uses TRBV5-1 and TRBJ2-1; 7 nucleotides match TRBD2. The specimen sequenced was CD4+ T cells from PBMCs. The CDR3 region is CASSLPSWRGKVNEQFF. The DNA of the CDR3 is TGCGCCAGCAGCTTGCCCTCTTGGCGGGGGAAGGTCAATGAGCAGTTCTTC.